This T cell receptor beta chain was sequenced during a study of glioma-infiltrating T cells. At the level of the study: Blood libraries targeted roughly 4.5- to 11-fold coverage of 1 million or so T cells.

The V gene's germline CDR1 is SNHLY and CDR2 FYNNEI. V was trimmed by 6 bases and J by 5 bases, leaving 14 bases between them. The CDR3 runs 14 residues. Amplification of TCR alpha and beta CDR3 regions from RNA used iRepertoire nested multiplex PCR. TCRdb re-analysed the multiplex PCR reads in MiXCR, keeping a single row per CDR3 protein. Here the sample spans fewer than 500,000 distinct CDR3 sequences, around 45% being singletons. This sequence originates from a human donor with low-grade glioma or glioblastoma, undergoing nonglioma brain surgery, or in good health (not recorded which). Sequencing was performed on glioma tissue, nonneoplastic brain tissue, or PBMCs (not recorded which). This chain links TRBV2 with TRBJ2-1; D unresolved. The CDR3 here is CASSLDAENNEQFF. The DNA of the CDR3 is TGTGCCAGCAGCTTGGATGCAGAGAACAATGAGCAGTTCTTC.